These 25 T cell receptor beta chains share one sample of origin, sequenced in a study of CD8 T cells in Susac syndrome. When the RNA was reverse transcribed, random hexamers were used with an input of about 0.5 to 1 ug. TCRdb itself ran the immunoSEQ multiplex PCR reads through MiXCR, one entry per CDR3 protein. Among about 27,000 distinct CDR3 sequences listed, around 94% were seen once. Sequencing was performed on CD8+ T cells from PBMCs. The receptors here all came from a human donor in good health.

The chain links TRBV4-3 to TRBJ1-4; no firm D call. This CDR3 is built from 12 residues. Germline-derived CDR1 and CDR2 are LGHNA and YSLEER. V was shortened by 0 bases and J by 9 bases, with 5 bases between the two germline ends. CDR3 protein: CASSQEGKKLFF. As DNA, the CDR3 is TGCGCCAGCAGCCAAGAGGGAAAAAAACTGTTTTTT.

The V gene is TRBV4-1, the J gene TRBJ2-4, with D possibly TRBD2 on 5 matching bases. Germline CDR1 MGHRA, CDR2 YSYEKL. The CDR3 covers 17 residues. V shed 0 bases and J shed 0 bases, with 12 bases lying between them. The CDR3 bases are TGCGCCAGCAGCCAAGAGTTGAGCGGAGTAGCCAAAAACATTCAGTACTTC. Residues: CASSQELSGVAKNIQYF.

This chain uses TRBV14 with TRBJ2-3; D remains ambiguous. CDR3 length equals 13 residues. Trimming left V 2 bases short and J 6 bases short, with 9 bases between. Germline loops: CDR1 SGHDN, CDR2 FVKESK. The CDR3 sequence is CASSQIFPDTQYF. CDR3 bases: TGTGCCAGCAGCCAAATCTTCCCGGATACGCAGTATTTT.

V usage is TRBV6-1 and J usage is TRBJ2-7; D not certain. CDR1 is MNHNS and CDR2 is SASEGT in the germline V gene. Trimming removed 6 bases at V and 0 bases at J, with 9 bases between. This CDR3 has 13 residues. The CDR3 loop is CASSDFGSYEQYF. The DNA of the CDR3 is TGTGCCAGCAGCGACTTCGGCTCCTACGAGCAGTACTTC.

The V and J genes are TRBV4-3 and TRBJ1-1, with D unresolved. V lost 4 bases and J lost 4, with 13 bases in between. The CDR3 extends over 14 amino acids. Germline V gives CDR1 LGHNA, CDR2 YSLEER. The CDR3 DNA reads TGCGCCAGCAGCCTCCAAGCGGTTCGCACTGAAGCTTTCTTT. Translating gives CASSLQAVRTEAFF.

The gene calls are TRBV5-1 and TRBJ2-7, with D tentatively TRBD1 or TRBD2 (5 bases each). The CDR3 is 13 amino acids. Germline V CDR1 and CDR2: SGHRS, YFSETQ. V lost 7 bases, J lost 2 bases, and 13 bases lay in between. The CDR3 here is CASSRDRTYEQYF. The CDR3 nucleotides are TGCGCCAGCTCTAGGGACCGGACCTACGAGCAGTACTTC.

The chain uses TRBV19 and TRBJ1-1; D is unresolved. V shed 3 bases and J shed 1 base, with 12 bases lying between them. The CDR3 is 15 amino acids. In germline, CDR1 is LNHDA, CDR2 SQIVND (reference sequence). The CDR3 DNA sequence: TGTGCCAGTAGTATTCCCCAACCATGGAACACTGAAGCTTTCTTT. This translates into CASSIPQPWNTEAFF.

This chain connects TRBV5-1 to TRBJ2-6; tentatively, D is TRBD1 or TRBD2 (5 bases each). V lost 2 bases, J lost 0 bases, and 18 bases lay in between. CDR1 is SGHRS and CDR2 is YFSETQ in the germline V gene. The CDR3 covers 19 residues. CDR3: CASSFFGAATTSGANVLTF. The CDR3 DNA sequence: TGCGCCAGCAGCTTTTTCGGGGCAGCCACTACCTCTGGGGCCAACGTCCTGACTTTC.

The gene calls are TRBV14 and TRBJ2-4; no clear D gene. The CDR3 contains 12 residues. CDR1 and CDR2 from the germline V gene are SGHDN and FVKESK. V was shortened by 4 bases and J by 7 bases, with 8 bases between the two germline ends. The CDR3 loop reads CASSLLGNIQYF. CDR3 sequence (DNA): TGTGCCAGCAGCCTTTTGGGGAACATTCAGTACTTC.

The rearrangement joins TRBV4-1 to TRBJ2-2, with D maybe TRBD1 (6 bases). This CDR3 contains 16 residues. Trimming took off 4 bases at V and 0 bases at J, with 12 bases between the two ends. Germline V gene data show CDR1 as MGHRA and CDR2 as YSYEKL. The CDR3 spells CASSPGDISNTGELFF. The DNA for the CDR3 is TGCGCCAGCAGCCCCGGGGACATCTCGAACACCGGGGAGCTGTTTTTT.

The sample holds a few counts of this clonotype. As DNA, the CDR3 is TGTGCCAGCAGTTACTCGTTGACACCTAATCAGCCCCAGCATTTT. Its protein product is CASSYSLTPNQPQHF. The chain carries TRBV6-5 and TRBJ1-5; D call uncertain. CDR1 MNHEY and CDR2 SVGAGI come from the germline V gene. Trimming took off 0 bases at V and 4 bases at J, with 10 bases between the two ends. The CDR3 covers 15 residues.

This chain connects TRBV20-1 to TRBJ1-5; TRBD1 might be the D (6 bases). Germline lookup yields CDR1 DFQATT and CDR2 SNEGSKA (reference sequence). CDR3 length: 15 amino acids. The ends were cut back, 0 bases at V and 5 bases at J, with 14 bases in the middle. CDR3 DNA: TGCAGTGCTAGAGATAACACGGAGGGGGATCAGCCCCAGCATTTT. Translated: CSARDNTEGDQPQHF.

This chain uses TRBV29-1 with TRBJ2-1, with TRBD2 as a possible D gene (7 bases). V was clipped by 2 bases and J by 0 bases, with 23 bases between them. The V gene's germline CDR1 is SQVTM and CDR2 ANQGSEA. The CDR3 contains 19 residues. DNA of the CDR3: TGCAGCGTTGAACCTGCGGCGGGGGCGGTACCTAGCTCCTACAATGAGCAGTTCTTC. This gives the protein CSVEPAAGAVPSSYNEQFF.

The chain has TRBV9 and TRBJ1-6; D unclear. The CDR3 spans 14 residues. Germline V gene lookup returns CDR1 SGDLS and CDR2 YYNGEE. V was pared by 0 bases and J by 8 bases, with 9 bases between. CDR3 residues: CASSVGLPYSPLHF. The CDR3 nucleotides are TGTGCCAGCAGCGTAGGCCTACCCTATTCACCCCTCCACTTT.

V and J are TRBV29-1 and TRBJ1-1, with a possible D match to TRBD1 (6 bases). The CDR3 is 14 residues long. Deletions cut 7 bases from V and 1 base from J, with 16 bases between. Germline CDR1 SQVTM, CDR2 ANQGSEA. The CDR3 DNA is TGCAGCGCACACAGGGTGGGGGCGAACACTGAAGCTTTCTTT. This sequence encodes CSAHRVGANTEAFF.

The chain links TRBV19 to TRBJ2-3, with 12 bases lining up with TRBD1. This CDR3 spans 15 amino acids. Germline assignment: CDR1 LNHDA and CDR2 SQIVND (reference sequence). Germline trimming cut 7 bases from V and 4 bases from J; bases unmatched to any gene: 6. The CDR3 sequence is CASNQGTGGPDTQYF. DNA of the CDR3: TGTGCCAGTAATCAGGGGACAGGGGGCCCAGATACGCAGTATTTT.

The chain recombines TRBV2 with TRBJ2-2, with 7 positions matching TRBD1. Germline V gene data show CDR1 as SNHLY and CDR2 as FYNNEI. CDR3 length: 15 residues. V gave up 5 bases and J gave up 4 bases; unmatched junction bases: 7. DNA for the CDR3: TGTGCCAGCAGTCAACCGGGACAGTCCACCGGGGAGCTGTTTTTT. It specifies CASSQPGQSTGELFF. The full variable domain, with the rest looked up from reference TRBV2 and TRBJ2-2, is EPEVTQTPSHQVTQMGQEVILRCVPISNHLYFYWYRQILGQKVEFLVSFYNNEISEKSEIFDDQFSVERPDGSNFTLKIRSTKLEDSAMYFCASSQPGQSTGELFFGEGSRLTVL.

This rearrangement joins TRBV20-1 to TRBJ2-5; 9 bases match TRBD2. The CDR3 sequence is 14 residues long. Germline values: CDR1 DFQATT, CDR2 SNEGSKA (reference sequence). Germline trimming cut 2 bases from V and 6 bases from J; bases unmatched to any gene: 7. The CDR3 DNA reads TGCAGTGCTAGATCCGCGGGGGGGAGAAAGACCCAGTACTTC. Amino acids: CSARSAGGRKTQYF.

The CDR3: CSAATIGQGGGQPQHF. In DNA form, the CDR3 reads TGCAGTGCCGCCACTATTGGACAGGGAGGAGGTCAGCCCCAGCATTTT. The chain is built from TRBV20-1 and TRBJ1-5; 8 positions match TRBD1. Losses at the gene ends were 6 bases for V and 6 bases for J; bases not matched to a gene: 16. Germline V CDR1 and CDR2: DFQATT, SNEGSKA (reference sequence). The CDR3 covers 16 residues.

The chain couples TRBV10-2 to TRBJ2-1, with 10 nucleotides matching TRBD2. This CDR3 has 13 residues. Germline CDR1 is WSHSY and CDR2 is SAAADI. The trim removed 7 bases at V and 7 bases at J, leaving 4 bases unmatched. The CDR3: CASTSGGGNEQFF. CDR3 nucleotide sequence: TGCGCCAGCACAAGCGGGGGGGGGAATGAGCAGTTCTTC.

This clonotype has a single count. The J gene is TRBJ2-7, the V gene TRBV27; tentative D call: TRBD2 (5 bases). CDR3 length: 13 residues. Germline V gene data show CDR1 as MNHEY and CDR2 as SMNVEV (reference sequence). Between the trimmed V and J ends, which lost 6 bases and 2 bases, there was a span of 11 bases. CDR3: CASSPSGTYEQYF. In nucleotides, the CDR3 is TGTGCCAGCAGCCCCAGCGGAACCTACGAGCAGTACTTC.

J is TRBJ2-5 and V is TRBV6-2 or TRBV6-3; D gene ambiguous. Between the trimmed V and J ends, which lost 4 bases and 5 bases, there was a span of 5 bases. CDR1 is MNHEY, CDR2 SVGEGT, per germline. The CDR3 is made up of 11 amino acids. Written as DNA, the CDR3 is TGTGCCAGCAGTTCATGGGAGACCCAGTACTTC. Translating it yields CASSSWETQYF.

This clonotype has only one observation. The chain combines TRBV4-3 with TRBJ2-1; D ambiguous. CDR3 length: 14 amino acids. Between the trimmed V and J ends, which lost 0 bases and 10 bases, there was a span of 13 bases. The V gene's germline CDR1 is LGHNA and CDR2 YSLEER. The CDR3 DNA is TGCGCCAGCAGCCAAGATGGATCATCCAGCGAGCAGTTCTTC. This translates into CASSQDGSSSEQFF.

The V gene is TRBV6-5, the J gene TRBJ1-1; D remains ambiguous. Trimming pared 1 base from V and 4 bases from J, leaving 10 bases between. The CDR3 is 14 residues long. Germline-derived CDR1 and CDR2 are MNHEY and SVGAGI. The CDR3 DNA reads TGTGCCAGCAGTTACTTCGGGGAAGGCACTGAAGCTTTCTTT. Translating gives CASSYFGEGTEAFF.

The chain recombines TRBV9 with TRBJ2-1; 10 bases line up with TRBD2. Germline CDR1 reads SGDLS; CDR2 reads YYNGEE. J gave up 8 bases and V 4 bases, and 6 bases lay outside the gene matches. The CDR3 runs to 14 residues. The chain's CDR3 is CASSYQRGGDEQFF. CDR3 DNA sequence: TGTGCCAGCAGCTATCAGCGGGGGGGCGATGAGCAGTTCTTC.